What follows describes a single T cell receptor (beta chain). Sequencing was performed with immunoSEQ multiplex PCR; in TCRdb, only in-frame clones are kept and a portion is missing. The sample includes tens of thousands of clones, roughly 90% seen only once; the top ten take 13% to 15%. This specimen comes from a study of control samples from healthy donors and cancer patients. The CDR3 length is 13 residues. CDR1 SNHLY and CDR2 FYNNEI come from the germline V gene. With V trimmed by 5 bases and J by 5 bases, 5 bases remained unmatched. The sequence came from a woman in her 70s in good health. The sequenced sample consisted of blood. V and J are TRBV2 and TRBJ1-2; 7 bases fit TRBD1. The CDR3 loop is CASSPGQEYGYTF. In DNA form, the CDR3 reads TGTGCCAGCAGTCCCGGACAGGAATATGGCTACACCTTC.